This paragraph covers one T cell receptor beta chain sequence. This sample was included in a study of blood T cell repertoires in COVID-19. At the level of the study: T cells, B-cell-depleted T cells, or PBMCs provided the cDNA or gDNA that served as material.

The CDR3 totals 14 residues. The V gene's germline CDR1 is LGHDT and CDR2 YNNKEL (reference sequence). After removal of 5 bases from V and 1 base from J, the junction contained 4 bases not matched to a gene. TCRdb keeps only in-frame clones here, not all; method: immunoSEQ multiplex PCR. The repertoire holds approximately 170,000 clones, with around 85% as singletons. The gene calls are TRBV3-1 (or the pseudogene TRBV3-2) and TRBJ2-5; 7 bases are a match to TRBD1. Sequencing input: peripheral blood. This receptor was taken from a man older than 75 with COVID-19, enrolled during active disease. CDR3 in amino acids: CASSSQGLQETQYF. The DNA of the CDR3 is TGTGCCAGCAGCTCACAGGGGCTCCAAGAGACCCAGTACTTC.